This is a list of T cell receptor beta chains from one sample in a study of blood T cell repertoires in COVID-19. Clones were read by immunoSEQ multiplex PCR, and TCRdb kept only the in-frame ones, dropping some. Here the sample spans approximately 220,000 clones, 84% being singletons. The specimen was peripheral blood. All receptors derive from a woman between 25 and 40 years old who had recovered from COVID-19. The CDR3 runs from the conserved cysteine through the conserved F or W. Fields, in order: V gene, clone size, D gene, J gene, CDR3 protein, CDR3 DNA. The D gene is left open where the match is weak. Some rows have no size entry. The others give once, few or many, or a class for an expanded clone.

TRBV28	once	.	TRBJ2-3	CASSLDPGRVGTQYF	TGTGCCAGCAGTTTAGACCCCGGCAGGGTGGGTACGCAGTATTTT
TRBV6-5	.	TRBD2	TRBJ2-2	CASSGTSGSTGELFF	TGTGCCAGCTCCGGGACTAGCGGGTCCACCGGGGAGCTGTTTTTT
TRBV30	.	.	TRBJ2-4	CAWSEQRHIQYF	TGTGCCTGGAGTGAGCAGCGCCACATTCAGTACTTC
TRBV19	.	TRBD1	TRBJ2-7	CASSIAAGQGLHEQYF	TGTGCCAGTAGTATAGCCGCGGGACAGGGCCTCCACGAGCAGTACTTC
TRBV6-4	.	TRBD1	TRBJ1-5	CASSDSTGGNQPQHF	TGTGCCAGCAGTGACTCGACAGGGGGCAATCAGCCCCAGCATTTT
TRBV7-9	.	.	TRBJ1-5	CASSLDGLNQPQHF	TGTGCCAGCAGCTTAGACGGACTCAATCAGCCCCAGCATTTT
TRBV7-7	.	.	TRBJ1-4	CASSLSTGNEKLFF	TGTGCTAGCAGCTTATCCACCGGTAATGAAAAACTGTTTTTT
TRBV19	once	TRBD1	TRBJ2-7	CASSVQGLGEQYF	TGTGCCAGTAGTGTACAGGGGCTCGGCGAGCAGTACTTC
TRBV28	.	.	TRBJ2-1	CASSRISGAYNEQFF	TGTGCCAGCAGCCGCATCAGCGGTGCCTACAATGAGCAGTTCTTC
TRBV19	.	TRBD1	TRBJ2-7	CASNAGQGAYEQYF	TGTGCCAGTAATGCGGGACAGGGTGCCTACGAGCAGTACTTC
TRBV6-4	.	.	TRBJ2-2	CASRWRADTGELFF	TGTGCCAGCAGATGGAGGGCTGACACCGGGGAGCTGTTTTTT
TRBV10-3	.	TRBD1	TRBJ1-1	CAISEPGTGSEAFF	TGTGCCATCAGTGAGCCCGGGACAGGCTCTGAAGCTTTCTTT
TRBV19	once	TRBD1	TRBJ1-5	CASSRTGYSNQPQHF	TGTGCCAGTAGTAGGACAGGGTATAGCAATCAGCCCCAGCATTTT
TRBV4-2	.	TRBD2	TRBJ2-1	CASSQDDAGLAGDEQFF	TGTGCCAGCAGCCAAGATGATGCAGGACTAGCGGGAGATGAGCAGTTCTTC
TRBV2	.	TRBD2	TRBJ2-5	CASWAAGRETQYF	TGTGCCAGCTGGGCGGCCGGGAGGGAGACCCAGTACTTC
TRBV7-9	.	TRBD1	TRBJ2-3	CASSWDRDTDTQYF	TGTGCCAGCAGCTGGGACAGGGACACAGATACGCAGTATTTT
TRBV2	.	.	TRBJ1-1	CASMAIPWF	TGTGCCAGCATGGCCATTCCTTGGTTT
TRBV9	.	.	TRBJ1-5	CASSVGTVDQPQHF	TGTGCCAGCAGCGTAGGGACAGTAGATCAGCCCCAGCATTTT
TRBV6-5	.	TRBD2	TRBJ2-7	CASSTSGRFSYEQYF	TGTGCCAGCAGTACGAGCGGGAGGTTCTCCTACGAGCAGTACTTC
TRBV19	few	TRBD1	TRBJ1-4	CASSQGVANEKLFF	TGTGCCAGTAGCCAGGGGGTCGCTAATGAAAAACTGTTTTTT
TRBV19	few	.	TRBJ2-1	CASSIRGNEQFF	TGTGCCAGTAGTATCCGAGGGAATGAGCAGTTCTTC
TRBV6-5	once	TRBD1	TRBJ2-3	CASRSRDRADTQYF	TGTGCCAGCAGATCCCGGGACAGGGCAGATACGCAGTATTTT
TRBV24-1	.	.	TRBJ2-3	CATSDPEELPTDTQYF	TGTGCCACCAGTGATCCCGAGGAGTTACCCACAGATACGCAGTATTTT
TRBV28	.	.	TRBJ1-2	CASSTAEGWGYGYTF	TGTGCCAGCAGTACCGCGGAGGGTTGGGGCTATGGCTACACCTTC
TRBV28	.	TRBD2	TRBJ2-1	CASSSPAGGVHEQFF	TGTGCCAGCAGTTCGCCCGCGGGAGGGGTGCATGAGCAGTTCTTC
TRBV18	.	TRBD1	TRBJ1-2	CASSPVVDGTDLYGYTF	TGTGCCAGCTCCCCGGTTGTGGACGGGACAGACCTATATGGCTACACCTTC
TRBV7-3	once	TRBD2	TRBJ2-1	CASSLSAGAPPNEQFF	TGTGCCAGCAGCTTAAGTGCGGGAGCCCCCCCCAATGAGCAGTTCTTC
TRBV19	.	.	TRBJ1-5	CASSIVRILSNQPQHF	TGTGCCAGTAGTATAGTGCGGATCTTGAGCAATCAGCCCCAGCATTTT
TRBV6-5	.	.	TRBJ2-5	CASMGAPGTQYF	TGTGCCAGCATGGGGGCCCCAGGGACCCAGTACTTC
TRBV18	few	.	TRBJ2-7	CASSPGTSLSYEQYF	TGTGCCAGCTCACCCGGGACATCCCTCTCCTACGAGCAGTACTTC